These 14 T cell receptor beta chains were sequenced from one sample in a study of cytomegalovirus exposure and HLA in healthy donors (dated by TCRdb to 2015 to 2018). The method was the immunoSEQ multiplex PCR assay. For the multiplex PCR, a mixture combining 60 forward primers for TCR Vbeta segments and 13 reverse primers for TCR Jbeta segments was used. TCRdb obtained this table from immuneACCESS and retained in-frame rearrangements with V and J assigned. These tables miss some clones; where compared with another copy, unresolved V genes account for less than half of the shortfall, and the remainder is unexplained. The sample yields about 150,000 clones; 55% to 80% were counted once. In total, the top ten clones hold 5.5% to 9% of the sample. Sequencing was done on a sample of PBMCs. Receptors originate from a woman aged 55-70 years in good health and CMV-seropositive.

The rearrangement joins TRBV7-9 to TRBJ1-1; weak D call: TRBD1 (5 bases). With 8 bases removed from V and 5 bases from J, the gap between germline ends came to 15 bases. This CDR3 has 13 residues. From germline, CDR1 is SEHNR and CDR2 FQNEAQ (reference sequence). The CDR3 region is CASGAGGGTEAFF. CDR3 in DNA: TGTGCCAGCGGAGCCGGTGGGGGGACTGAAGCTTTCTTT.

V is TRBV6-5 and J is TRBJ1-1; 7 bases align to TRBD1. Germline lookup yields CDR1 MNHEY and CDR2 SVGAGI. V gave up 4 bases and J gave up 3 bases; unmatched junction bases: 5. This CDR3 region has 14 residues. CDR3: CASSLKGAHTEAFF. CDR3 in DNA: TGTGCCAGCAGTTTAAAGGGGGCCCACACTGAAGCTTTCTTT.

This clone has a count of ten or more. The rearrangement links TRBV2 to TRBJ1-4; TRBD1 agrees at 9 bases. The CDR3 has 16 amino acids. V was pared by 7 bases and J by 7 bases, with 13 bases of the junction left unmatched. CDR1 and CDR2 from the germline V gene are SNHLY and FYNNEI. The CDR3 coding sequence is TGTGCCAGCACCGACAGGGGGGAATTCGCTCGTGAAAAACTGTTTTTT. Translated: CASTDRGEFAREKLFF.

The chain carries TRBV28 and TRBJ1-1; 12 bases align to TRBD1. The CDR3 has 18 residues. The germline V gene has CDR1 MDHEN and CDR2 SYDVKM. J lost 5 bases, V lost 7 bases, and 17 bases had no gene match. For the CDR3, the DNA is TGTGCCAGCACATTAGGCGGGACAGGGGGCTCAATATCTACTGAAGCTTTCTTT. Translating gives CASTLGGTGGSISTEAFF.

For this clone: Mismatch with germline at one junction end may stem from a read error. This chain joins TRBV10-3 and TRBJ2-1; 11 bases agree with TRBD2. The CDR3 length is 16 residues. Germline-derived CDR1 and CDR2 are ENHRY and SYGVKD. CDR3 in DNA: TGTGCCATCAGGGCCTCCGGGACTAGCGGAACGGCTGAGCAGCTCTTC. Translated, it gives CAIRASGTSGTAEQLF.

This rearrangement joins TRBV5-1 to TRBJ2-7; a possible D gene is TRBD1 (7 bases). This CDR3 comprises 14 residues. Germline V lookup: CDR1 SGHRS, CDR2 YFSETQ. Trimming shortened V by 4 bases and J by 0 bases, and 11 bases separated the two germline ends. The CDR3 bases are TGCGCCAGCAGCGGGGGGACAGACTCCTACGAGCAGTACTTC. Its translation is CASSGGTDSYEQYF. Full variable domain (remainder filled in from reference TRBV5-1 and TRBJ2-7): KAGVTQTPRYLIKTRGQQVTLSCSPISGHRSVSWYQQTPGQGLQFLFEYFSETQRNKGNFPGRFSGRQFSNSRSEMNVSTLELGDSALYLCASSGGTDSYEQYFGPGTRLTVT.

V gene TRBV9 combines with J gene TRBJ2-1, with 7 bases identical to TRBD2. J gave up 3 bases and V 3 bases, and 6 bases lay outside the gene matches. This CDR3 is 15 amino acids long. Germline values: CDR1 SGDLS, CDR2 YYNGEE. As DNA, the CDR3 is TGTGCCAGCAGCGCCTTCGGACTAGTCTACAATGAGCAGTTCTTC. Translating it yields CASSAFGLVYNEQFF.

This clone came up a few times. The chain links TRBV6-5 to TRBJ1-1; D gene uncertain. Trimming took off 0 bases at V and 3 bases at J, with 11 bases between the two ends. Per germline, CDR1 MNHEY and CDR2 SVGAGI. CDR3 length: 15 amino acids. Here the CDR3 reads CASSYSGLIDTEAFF. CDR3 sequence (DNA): TGTGCCAGCAGTTACTCGGGCCTCATCGACACTGAAGCTTTCTTT.

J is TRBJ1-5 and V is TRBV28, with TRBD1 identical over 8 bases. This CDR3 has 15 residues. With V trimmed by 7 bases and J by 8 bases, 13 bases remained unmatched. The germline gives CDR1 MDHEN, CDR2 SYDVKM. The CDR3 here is CASMMDRARLKPQHF. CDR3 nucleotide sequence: TGTGCCAGCATGATGGACAGGGCGAGGTTGAAGCCCCAGCATTTT.

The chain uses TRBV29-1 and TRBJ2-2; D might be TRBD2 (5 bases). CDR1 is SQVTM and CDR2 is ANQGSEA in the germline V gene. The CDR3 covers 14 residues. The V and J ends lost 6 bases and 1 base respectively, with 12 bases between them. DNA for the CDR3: TGCAGCGTGCGAGCGGAGCAGAACACCGGGGAGCTGTTTTTT. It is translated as CSVRAEQNTGELFF.

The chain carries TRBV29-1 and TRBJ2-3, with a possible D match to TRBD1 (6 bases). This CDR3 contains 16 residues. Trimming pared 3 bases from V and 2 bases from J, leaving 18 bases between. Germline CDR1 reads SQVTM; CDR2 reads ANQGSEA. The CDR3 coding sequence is TGCAGCGTTGAGAAGGACAGCACTTCCCTCACAGATACGCAGTATTTT. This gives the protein CSVEKDSTSLTDTQYF.

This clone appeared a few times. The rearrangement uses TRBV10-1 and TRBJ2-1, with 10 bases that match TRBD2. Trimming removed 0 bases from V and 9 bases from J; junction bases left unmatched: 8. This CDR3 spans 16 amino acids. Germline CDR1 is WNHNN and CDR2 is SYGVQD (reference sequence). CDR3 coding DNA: TGCGCCAGCAGTGAGTCGCGGCTAGCGGGAGTGGGTGAGCAGTTCTTC. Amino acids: CASSESRLAGVGEQFF.

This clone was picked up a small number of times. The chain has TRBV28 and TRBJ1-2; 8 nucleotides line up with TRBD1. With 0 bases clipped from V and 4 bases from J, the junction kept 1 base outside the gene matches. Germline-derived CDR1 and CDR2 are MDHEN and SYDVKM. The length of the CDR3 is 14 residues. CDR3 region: CASSLWGQVYGYTF. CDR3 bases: TGTGCCAGCAGTTTATGGGGACAGGTCTATGGCTACACCTTC.

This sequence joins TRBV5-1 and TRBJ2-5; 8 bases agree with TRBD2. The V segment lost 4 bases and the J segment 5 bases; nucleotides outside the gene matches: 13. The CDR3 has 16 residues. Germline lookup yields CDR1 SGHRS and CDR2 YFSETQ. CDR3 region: CASSPRLARRSETQYF. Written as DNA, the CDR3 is TGCGCCAGCAGCCCAAGACTAGCGAGACGCTCGGAGACCCAGTACTTC.